This T cell receptor (beta chain) came from a study of blood T cell repertoires in COVID-19. The wider study: PBMCs, B-cell-depleted T cells, or T cells provided the cDNA or gDNA that made up the material.

Germline V gene lookup returns CDR1 GTSNPN and CDR2 SVGIG (reference sequence). The CDR3 extends over 15 amino acids. The germline V and J ends were trimmed by 1 base and 4 bases, with 14 bases remaining between them. In the authors' workflow: Scientists estimated how many nucleated cells there were by amplifying reference gene primers. Method: immunoSEQ multiplex PCR; TCRdb's copy keeps in-frame clones and lacks some. That table gives V, J and clone size, and the DNA gave D and trimming. The profile shows 50,000 to 65,000 clones, around 80% of them singletons. The sample was peripheral blood. The V call is TRBV30, the J call TRBJ2-1; D perhaps matches TRBD2 (5 bases). The source of this sequence is a human donor in a cohort sampled during active COVID-19. CDR3: CAWSAAGSLYNEQFF. As DNA, the CDR3 is TGTGCCTGGAGTGCTGCGGGTAGCCTATACAATGAGCAGTTCTTC. The whole variable domain, remainder taken from reference TRBV30 and TRBJ2-1, is SQTIHQWPATLVQPVGSPLSLECTVEGTSNPNLYWYRQAAGRGLQLLFYSVGIGQISSEVPQNLSASRPQDRQFILSSKKLLLSDSGFYLCAWSAAGSLYNEQFFGPGTRLTVL.